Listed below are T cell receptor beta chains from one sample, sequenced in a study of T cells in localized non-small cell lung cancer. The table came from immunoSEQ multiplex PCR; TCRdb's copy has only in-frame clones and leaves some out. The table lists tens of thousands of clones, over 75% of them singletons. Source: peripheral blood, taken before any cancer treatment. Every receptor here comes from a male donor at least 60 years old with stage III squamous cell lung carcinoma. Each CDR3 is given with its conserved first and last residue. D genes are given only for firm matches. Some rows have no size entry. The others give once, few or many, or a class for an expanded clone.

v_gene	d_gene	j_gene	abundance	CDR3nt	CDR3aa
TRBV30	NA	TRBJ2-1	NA	TGTGCCTGGGACGGGACGGCGGGATACAATGAGCAGTTCTTC	CAWDGTAGYNEQFF
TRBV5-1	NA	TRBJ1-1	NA	TGCGCCAGCAGCTTGGATGGGGACACTGAAGCTTTCTTT	CASSLDGDTEAFF
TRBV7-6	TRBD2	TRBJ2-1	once	TGTGCCAGCAGCTTAGCGCAACTAGCGGGAGAAGAAGGTGAGCAGTTCTTC	CASSLAQLAGEEGEQFF
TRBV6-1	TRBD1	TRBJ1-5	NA	TGTGCCAGCAGTGAAACGACAGGGGCACGCAATCAGCCCCAGCATTTT	CASSETTGARNQPQHF
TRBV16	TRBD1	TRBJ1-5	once	TGTGCCAGCAGCCAAGGCAGGGGGGGCAATCAGCCCCAGCATTTT	CASSQGRGGNQPQHF
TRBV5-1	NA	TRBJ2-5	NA	TGCGCCAGCAGTGTGAGCCAAGAGACCCAGTACTTC	CASSVSQETQYF
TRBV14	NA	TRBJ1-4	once	TGTGCCAGCAGCCAAGACCCCGGATATAATGAAAAACTGTTTTTT	CASSQDPGYNEKLFF
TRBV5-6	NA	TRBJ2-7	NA	TGTGCCACCGCAAGGGGAAGGTCCCTTACCGAGCAGTACTTC	CATARGRSLTEQYF
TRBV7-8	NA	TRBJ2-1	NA	TGTGCCAGCAGCTTCGAAAGCTCCTACAATGAGCAGTTCTTC	CASSFESSYNEQFF
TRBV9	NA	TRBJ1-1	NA	TGTGCCAGCAGCGTAGGGGATGCTGAAGCTTTCTTT	CASSVGDAEAFF
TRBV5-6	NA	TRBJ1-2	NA	TGTGCCAGCAGCCGCGGCGGGGCCAGGGGACTCTATGGCTACACCTTC	CASSRGGARGLYGYTF
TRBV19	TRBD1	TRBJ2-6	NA	TGTGCCAGTAGTATGAGACAGGGCCTCTCTGGGGCCAACGTCCTGACTTTC	CASSMRQGLSGANVLTF
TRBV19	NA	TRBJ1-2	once	TGTGCCAGTAGTATAGATACTCGAACGGTGAACTATGGCTACACCTTC	CASSIDTRTVNYGYTF
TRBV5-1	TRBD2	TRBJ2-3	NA	TGCGCCAGCAGCCGGGGGGGAAGCACAGATACGCAGTATTTT	CASSRGGSTDTQYF
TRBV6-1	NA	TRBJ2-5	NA	TGTGCCAGCAGTAGCGAACGGGTTGGGACCCAGTACTTC	CASSSERVGTQYF
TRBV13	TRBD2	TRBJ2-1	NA	TGTGCCAGCAGCTCCGGGACTAAATATGATGAGCAGTTCTTC	CASSSGTKYDEQFF
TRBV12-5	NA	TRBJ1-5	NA	TGTGCTAGTGGTCCAACGATCGGGAGTCAGCCCCAGCATTTT	CASGPTIGSQPQHF
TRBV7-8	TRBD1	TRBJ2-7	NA	TGTGCCAGCAGTTCACAGGGGGCATCCTACGAGCAGTACTTC	CASSSQGASYEQYF
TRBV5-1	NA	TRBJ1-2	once	TGCGCCAGCAGCTTGGGGCCCCCTAACTATGGCTACACCTTC	CASSLGPPNYGYTF
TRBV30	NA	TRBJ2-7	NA	TGTGCCTGGGACTCGCAGGGGACCTACGAGCAGTACTTC	CAWDSQGTYEQYF
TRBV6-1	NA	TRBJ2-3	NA	TGTGCCAGCAGTGAAGCGCTCGGTGATCTTAGCACAGATACGCAGTATTTT	CASSEALGDLSTDTQYF
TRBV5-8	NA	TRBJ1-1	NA	TGTGCCAGCAGCTTGTTTTCAGGGGCTGAAGCTTTCTTT	CASSLFSGAEAFF
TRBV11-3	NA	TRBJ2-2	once	TGTGCCAGCAGCTTGGGGAGCACCGGGGAGCTGTTTTTT	CASSLGSTGELFF
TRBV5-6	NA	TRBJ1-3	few	TGTGCCAGCAGCTTGCAGGGGCCGGGAGGAAACACCATATATTTT	CASSLQGPGGNTIYF
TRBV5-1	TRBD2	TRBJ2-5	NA	TGCGCCAGCAGCCCGACGACTAGCGGGGGCCAAGAGACCCAGTACTTC	CASSPTTSGGQETQYF
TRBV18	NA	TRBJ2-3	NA	TGTGCCAGCTCACCGACGACAGATACGCAGTATTTT	CASSPTTDTQYF
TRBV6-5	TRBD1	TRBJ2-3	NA	TGTGCCAGCAGTTCACAGGGGGCGCACAGCACAGATACGCAGTATTTT	CASSSQGAHSTDTQYF
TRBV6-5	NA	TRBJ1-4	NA	TGTGCCAGCAGGACCTCCAGGGATGAAAAACTGTTTTTT	CASRTSRDEKLFF
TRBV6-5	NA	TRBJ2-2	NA	TGTGCCAGCAGTTACGGCTACAGAAACACCGGGGAGCTGTTTTTT	CASSYGYRNTGELFF
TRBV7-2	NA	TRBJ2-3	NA	TGTGCCAGCAGCCTTAGGATTCTGGGCACAGATACGCAGTATTTT	CASSLRILGTDTQYF
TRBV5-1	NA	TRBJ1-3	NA	TGCGCCAGCAGCTTGGGAAACGGCCCTTTGGACACCATATATTTT	CASSLGNGPLDTIYF
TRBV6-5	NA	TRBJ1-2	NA	TGTGCCAGCAGTTCCTACGTACCCATAGCTAACTATGGCTACACCTTC	CASSSYVPIANYGYTF
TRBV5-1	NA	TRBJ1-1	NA	TGCGCCAGCAGCCGGACGGTAAACACTGAAGCTTTCTTT	CASSRTVNTEAFF
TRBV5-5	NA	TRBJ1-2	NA	TGTGCCAGCAGCTTGGCCAGAACTAACTATGGCTACACCTTC	CASSLARTNYGYTF
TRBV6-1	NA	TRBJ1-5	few	TGTGCCAGCAGTGAACATCAGCCCCAGCATTTT	CASSEHQPQHF
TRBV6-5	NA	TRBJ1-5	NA	TGTGCCAGCAGCCAGACGGGGATGGGCAATCAGCCCCAGCATTTT	CASSQTGMGNQPQHF
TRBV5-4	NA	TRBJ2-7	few	TGTGCCAGCAGCTTGGGGGGAAAGGCCTACGAGCAGTACTTC	CASSLGGKAYEQYF
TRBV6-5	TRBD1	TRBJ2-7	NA	TGTGCCAGCGGAGACAGGGTGAATTACGAGCAGTACTTC	CASGDRVNYEQYF
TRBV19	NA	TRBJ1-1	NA	TGTGCCAGTACCGGGATCATGAACACTGAAGCTTTCTTT	CASTGIMNTEAFF
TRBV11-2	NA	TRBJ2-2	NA	TGTGCCAGCAGCTTGAACACCTACACCGGGGAGCTGTTTTTT	CASSLNTYTGELFF
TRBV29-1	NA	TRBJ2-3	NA	TGCAGCGTTGAAAGGAGTAGCACAGATACGCAGTATTTT	CSVERSSTDTQYF
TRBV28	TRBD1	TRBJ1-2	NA	TGTGCCAGTTTACCAGGGGGCAACTATGGCTACACCTTC	CASLPGGNYGYTF
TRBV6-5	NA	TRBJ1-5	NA	TGTGCCAGCAGTTACGGGGTCGGCAATCAGCCCCAGCATTTT	CASSYGVGNQPQHF
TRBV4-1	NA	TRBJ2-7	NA	TGCGCCAGCAGCCACGGCTTGAAAGGGTTAAACGAGCAGTACTTC	CASSHGLKGLNEQYF
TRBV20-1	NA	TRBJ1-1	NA	TGCAGTGCCCTAATCTACACTGAAGCTTTCTTT	CSALIYTEAFF
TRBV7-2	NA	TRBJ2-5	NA	TGTGCCAGCAGCTTATTGCGGGAAGAGACCCAGTACTTC	CASSLLREETQYF
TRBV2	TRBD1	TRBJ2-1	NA	TGTGCCAGCAGCCGGACAGGGGTTAATGAGCAGTTCTTC	CASSRTGVNEQFF